This T cell receptor (beta chain) derives from a study of cytomegalovirus exposure and HLA in healthy donors. PCR amplification relied on 60 Vbeta primers (plus 13 Jbeta primers). Measured with immunoSEQ multiplex PCR; TCRdb has only the in-frame clones, and not every one. The sample lists 90,000 to 130,000 clones, 55% to 70% occurring once. CDR3 length: 15 residues. Trimming took 0 bases from V and 5 from J, leaving 17 bases between them. Per the germline V gene, CDR1 is GTSNPN and CDR2 is SVGIG (reference sequence). The V call is TRBV30, the J call TRBJ2-7; D perhaps matches TRBD2 (7 bases). The clonotype comes from a woman aged 25 to 39 in good health and CMV-seronegative. The sample was PBMCs. The CDR3 DNA reads TGTGCCTGGAGTGTACTGGGGGGGCGCAGCCACGAGCAGTACTTC. This codes for CAWSVLGGRSHEQYF.